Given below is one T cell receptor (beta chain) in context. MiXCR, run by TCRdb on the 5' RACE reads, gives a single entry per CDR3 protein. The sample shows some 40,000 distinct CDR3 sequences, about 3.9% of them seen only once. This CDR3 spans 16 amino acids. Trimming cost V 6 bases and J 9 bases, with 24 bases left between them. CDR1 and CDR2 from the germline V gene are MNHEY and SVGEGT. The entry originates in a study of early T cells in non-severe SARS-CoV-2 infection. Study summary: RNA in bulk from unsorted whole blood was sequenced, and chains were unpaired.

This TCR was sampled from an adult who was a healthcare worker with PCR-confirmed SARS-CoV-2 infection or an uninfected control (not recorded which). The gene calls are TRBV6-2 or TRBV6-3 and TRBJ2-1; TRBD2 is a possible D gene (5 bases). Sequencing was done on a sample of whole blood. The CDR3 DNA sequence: TGTGCCAGCAGAGAGTCGGCCGTCCTTGGACTCATTGAGCAGTTCTTC. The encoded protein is CASRESAVLGLIEQFF.